This TCR beta chain came from a study of human T cells and chemical hapten exposure (dated by TCRdb to the early 2020s). About the study as a whole: For sensitization, 2% DPC in acetone was applied to a roughly 2 cm by roughly 2 cm area of upper inner arm skin. Weekly therapeutic DPC doses were additionally applied to the scalp of patients throughout the roughly 24-week study period. Patch testing was performed on the upper back with Finn chambers containing 0.01% DPC, and the patch tests were scored after 6 days according to International Contact Dermatitis Research Group standards. Most of the patients in the cohort were female, and the cohort covered alopecia areata with under or over 50% scalp involvement, alopecia totalis and alopecia universalis. Libraries were pooled for sequencing, and per-sample TCR yields varied mainly because of small differences in library volumes within the pool. Peripheral blood TCR repertoire changes were tracked in vivo in alopecia patients during primary and secondary sensitization to the hapten diphenylcyclopropenone (DPC). Blood samples were taken from patients before sensitization (week 0) and then at 2, 6 and about 24 weeks after DPC sensitization. For TCR sequencing, blood came from about 29 alopecia patients at anywhere from one to four time points (pre-sensitization, 2, 6 and 24 weeks).

This clonotype was seen many times. It has no known antigen specificity. No base quality information exists; no much larger clone differs at one position. What the time point label conveys for this sample: pre-sensitization, week 0. This specimen's treatment or condition label, interpreted: therapeutic diphenylcyclopropenone sensitization with weekly scalp DPC. At each patch-test visit, blood was drawn before the patch test was applied. Patients were eligible if aged 18 to 70, diagnosed with alopecia and judged suitable for DPC therapy, and pregnant patients were excluded. Total RNA was extracted from unfractionated whole blood collected in Tempus Blood RNA tubes. The germline V gene specifies LGHNA as CDR1 and YNFKEQ as CDR2. Reading from cysteine to phenylalanine, the CDR3 counts 13 amino acids. Only CDR3 DNA remains: 39 bases, in frame from the first base. V was cut back by 3 bases and J by 8 bases, leaving a gap of 13 bases between them.

Preparation of the library involved RACE. TCRdb names NextSeq 500 as the instrument used. During library preparation, unique molecular identifiers were attached to individual cDNA molecules so that TCRs could be counted in a quantitative, reproducible way. Both TCR alpha and TCR beta chains were sequenced from each blood RNA sample. The published analysis was carried out like this. The median number of TCRs per sample was over 85,000, ranging from about 23,224 to 700,000. The Decombinator software suite was used to annotate the V, J and CDR3 of the TCR reads. To make PS versus PT1 abundance plots, every sample was subsampled to the same number of TCRs (28,000). TCRs were defined as expanded if absent before sensitization and observed at least eight times at the 2-week time point. TCRdb ran its own pipeline on the public reads, namely fastp trimming at Q25 and MiXCR clone calling, and kept in-frame beta chains. Under each unique CDR3 protein, matching rows form one entry showing the most common genes and DNA. TCRdb, not the authors, supplied the V and J calls. The sample records tens of thousands of distinct CDR3 sequences, 6.5% to 8.5% of which are singletons. The ten largest clones represent approximately 1.7% of the sample.

General findings and caveats noted by the study authors: A positive correlation was found between the number of PT1 expanded TCRs and patch test score, with significance reached at thresholds 8, 16 and 32 but not 4. No change with DPC sensitization was found in the number of TCRs above 1 in 1000 frequency, and no evidence of global repertoire structure alterations was found. Alopecia, a presumed autoimmune disease, was present in all patients, so the immune response of the patients might differ from that of healthy individuals. After repeated subsampling, the strength of the expansion versus patch-test correlation and the threshold at which it became significant changed. Significantly more large CDR3 similarity clusters were formed by expanded TCRs than by pre-sensitization or healthy control sets, consistent with antigen-driven responses.

The chain is encoded by TRBV4-2 joined to TRBJ1-1; a weak D assignment points to TRBD1 (5 bases agree). The sequence was collected from a woman in her 30s with alopecia areata. Some clones in this sample may be carry-over from other donors' samples. The sample consisted of whole blood, taken in connection with sensitization to the hapten diphenylcyclopropenone (DPC). The CDR3: CASSQNMGGEAFF. The bases are TGTGCCAGCAGCCAGAACATGGGGGGAGAAGCTTTCTTT.